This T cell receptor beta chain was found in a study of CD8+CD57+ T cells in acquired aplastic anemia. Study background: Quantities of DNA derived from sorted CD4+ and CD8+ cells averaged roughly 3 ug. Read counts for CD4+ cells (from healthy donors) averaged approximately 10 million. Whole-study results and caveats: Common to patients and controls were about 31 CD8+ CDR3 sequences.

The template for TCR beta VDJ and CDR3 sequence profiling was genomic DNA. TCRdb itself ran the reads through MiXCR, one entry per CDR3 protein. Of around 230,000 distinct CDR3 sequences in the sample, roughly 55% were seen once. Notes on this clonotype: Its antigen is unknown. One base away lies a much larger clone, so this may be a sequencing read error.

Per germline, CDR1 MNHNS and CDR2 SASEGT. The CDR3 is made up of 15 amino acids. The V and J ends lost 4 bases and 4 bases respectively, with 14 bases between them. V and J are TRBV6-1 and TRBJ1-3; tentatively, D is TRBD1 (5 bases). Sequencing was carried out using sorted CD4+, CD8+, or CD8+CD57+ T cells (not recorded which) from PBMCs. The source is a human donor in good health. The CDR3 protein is CASSGEVSGGNTIYF. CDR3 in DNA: TGTGCCAGCAGTGGAGAAGTGTCAGGGGGAAACACCATATATTTT.